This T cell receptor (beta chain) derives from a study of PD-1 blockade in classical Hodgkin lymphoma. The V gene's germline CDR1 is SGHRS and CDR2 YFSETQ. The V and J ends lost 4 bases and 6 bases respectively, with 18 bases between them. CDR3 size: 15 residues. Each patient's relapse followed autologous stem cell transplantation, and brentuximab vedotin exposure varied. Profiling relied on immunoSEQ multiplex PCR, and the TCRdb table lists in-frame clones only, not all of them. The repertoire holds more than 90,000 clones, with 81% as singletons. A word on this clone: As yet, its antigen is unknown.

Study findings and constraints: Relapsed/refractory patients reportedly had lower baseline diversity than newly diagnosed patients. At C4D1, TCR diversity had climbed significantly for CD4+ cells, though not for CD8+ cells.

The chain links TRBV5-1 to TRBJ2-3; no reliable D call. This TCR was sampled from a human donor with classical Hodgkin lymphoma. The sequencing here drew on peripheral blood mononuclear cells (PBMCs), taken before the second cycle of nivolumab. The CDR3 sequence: CASSLSSRLHDTQYF. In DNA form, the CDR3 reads TGCGCCAGCAGCCTGTCCTCGAGGCTCCACGATACGCAGTATTTT.